The rows below give T cell receptor beta chains drawn from one sample of a study of cytomegalovirus exposure and HLA in healthy donors. TCRdb's table, derived via immunoSEQ multiplex PCR, lists solely in-frame clones and lacks some. The data contain tens of thousands of clones, around 80% of them singletons. Sequencing input: PBMCs. These receptor sequences come from a man aged 35 to 55 in good health and CMV-seronegative. Both conserved end residues are part of each CDR3. A D gene is named only where the DNA matches it firmly. Clone size is given for some rows only: seen once, a few or many times, or a class if the clone is expanded.

j_gene,v_gene,d_gene,abundance,CDR3nt,CDR3aa
TRBJ1-5,TRBV6-5,-,-,TGTGCCAGCAGTTACTCGGCCGCGGCGGGCCAGCCCCAGCATTTT,CASSYSAAAGQPQHF
TRBJ1-4,TRBV7-8,-,-,TGTGCCAGCAGTGGGACATCCGAAAAACTGTTTTTT,CASSGTSEKLFF
TRBJ1-5,TRBV6-6,-,-,TGTGCCAGCAGCCACCTGGTGGGGGGGGACAATCAGCCCCAGCATTTT,CASSHLVGGDNQPQHF
TRBJ1-3,TRBV29-1,-,-,TGCAGCGTTGAAGGGACTTCTGGAAACACCATATATTTT,CSVEGTSGNTIYF
TRBJ1-4,TRBV6-5,TRBD1,-,TGTGCCAGCAGTTCGACAGGGGGTAATGAAAAACTGTTTTTT,CASSSTGGNEKLFF
TRBJ1-4,TRBV7-3,TRBD1,-,TGTGCCAGCACTTCTCTGGACAGGTTGTTTTTT,CASTSLDRLFF
TRBJ1-1,TRBV25-1,TRBD1,-,TGTGCCAGCAGTATAGGGACAGGGGTATTGGGCACTGAAGCTTTCTTT,CASSIGTGVLGTEAFF
TRBJ2-5,TRBV11-3,-,-,TGTGCCAGCAGCCCTCCGGGCAGGGAACAAGAGACCCAGTACTTC,CASSPPGREQETQYF
TRBJ1-1,TRBV6-1,-,-,TGTGCCAGCAGTGTGGCTAACACTGAAGCTTTCTTT,CASSVANTEAFF
TRBJ2-1,TRBV7-2,TRBD2,-,TGTGCCAGCAGCTTACTAGCGGGAGGGCCTCCTGAGCAGTTCTTC,CASSLLAGGPPEQFF
TRBJ1-6,TRBV2,-,-,TGTGCCAGCAATCCCGACTTTGCGGGAAGCTCCTATAATTCACCCCTCCACTTT,CASNPDFAGSSYNSPLHF
TRBJ1-3,TRBV4-1,-,once,TGCGCCAGCAGCCACTGGGGGCAGGGGCGCCGTGGAAACACCATATATTTT,CASSHWGQGRRGNTIYF
TRBJ2-1,TRBV5-1,-,-,TGCGCCAGCAGCTGGGGGGGACAATACAATGAGCAGTTCTTC,CASSWGGQYNEQFF
TRBJ2-7,TRBV29-1,TRBD1,-,TGCAGCGGCACGGACAGGGAATACGAGCAGTACTTC,CSGTDREYEQYF
TRBJ1-2,TRBV19,TRBD1,-,TGTGCCAGTTCCCGTTCAGACAGGGAGAGGGGAGGCTACACCTTC,CASSRSDRERGGYTF
TRBJ1-4,TRBV2,-,once,TGTGCCAGCGAAGACAGCCGGGATGAAAAACTGTTTTTT,CASEDSRDEKLFF
TRBJ1-1,TRBV4-2,-,-,TGTGCCAGCAGCCAAGTTCGGCAGGGGATCGACACTGAAGCTTTCTTT,CASSQVRQGIDTEAFF
TRBJ1-1,TRBV4-1,-,-,TGCGCCAGCAGCCAACAGGGTGAAGCTTTCTTT,CASSQQGEAFF
TRBJ2-3,TRBV15,TRBD2,-,TGTGCCACCAGCACCTCCTCCGGGGGGGTTGGTACGCAGTATTTT,CATSTSSGGVGTQYF
TRBJ2-1,TRBV7-9,-,-,TGTGCCAGCAGCTCGACTGGGAGCTCCTACAATGAGCAGTTCTTC,CASSSTGSSYNEQFF
TRBJ1-4,TRBV29-1,-,-,TGCAGCGTTGAAGATAGCAGGGTAGGGGAAAAACTGTTTTTT,CSVEDSRVGEKLFF
TRBJ2-3,TRBV5-4,-,-,TGTGCCAGCAGACCCGACAGGCCTTCAGTGGATACGCAGTATTTT,CASRPDRPSVDTQYF
TRBJ2-7,TRBV27,TRBD2,-,TGTGCCAGCAGTTTAGTAAGCGGGAAGAGCTCCTACGAGCAGTACTTC,CASSLVSGKSSYEQYF
TRBJ1-2,TRBV5-6,-,-,TGTGCCAGCAGCCTGAGACAGGTGGATTCAGACTATGGCTACACCTTC,CASSLRQVDSDYGYTF
TRBJ1-5,TRBV28,TRBD1,-,TGTGCCAGCAGAGATACCGGGACAGGGCGGCCCCAGCATTTT,CASRDTGTGRPQHF
TRBJ2-4,TRBV2,-,few,TGTGCCAGCAGTGACAGGGCCAAAAACATTCAGTACTTC,CASSDRAKNIQYF
TRBJ1-1,TRBV2,-,-,TGTGCCAGCAGTGATGGGGGGTACACTGAAGCTTTCTTT,CASSDGGYTEAFF
TRBJ1-4,TRBV4-1,TRBD1,few,TGCGCCAGCAGCCGTACCGGGACAGGGACTCCTAATGAAAAACTGTTTTTT,CASSRTGTGTPNEKLFF
TRBJ1-5,TRBV19,-,-,TGTGCCAGTAGTATAGTCTCGGGGAGCAATCAGCCCCAGCATTTT,CASSIVSGSNQPQHF
TRBJ1-1,TRBV19,TRBD1,once,TGTGCCAGTAGTATCCTCGGGACAGGGAACACTGAAGCTTTCTTT,CASSILGTGNTEAFF
TRBJ2-1,TRBV15,-,once,TGTGCCACCAGCAGTGCCTGGGAGTACAATGAGCAGTTCTTC,CATSSAWEYNEQFF
TRBJ1-1,TRBV6-5,-,few,TGTGCCAGCACCGGGTTCCCTCCGAACACTGAAGCTTTCTTT,CASTGFPPNTEAFF
TRBJ1-6,TRBV2,-,-,TGTGCCAGCAGTGAACAGGGGCCATATTCTAATTCACCCCTCCACTTT,CASSEQGPYSNSPLHF
TRBJ2-1,TRBV5-1,TRBD2,-,TGCGCCAGCAGCTTGACTAGCGGGCGGAACAATGAGCAGTTCTTC,CASSLTSGRNNEQFF
TRBJ2-7,TRBV5-1,TRBD2,-,TGCGCCAGCAGCTTCGCTAGCGGAAGCTCCTACGAGCAGTACTTC,CASSFASGSSYEQYF
TRBJ1-5,TRBV19,TRBD1,-,TGTGCCAGTAGTCCCGCGACAGGGGAAGGAGGTCAGCCCCAGCATTTT,CASSPATGEGGQPQHF
TRBJ1-2,TRBV13,-,few,TGTGCCAGCACCACCCCTGGGGCTGGCTACACCTTC,CASTTPGAGYTF
TRBJ2-4,TRBV25-1,-,-,TGTGCCAGCAGTGAATCAGGGTCCTCCATTCAGTACTTC,CASSESGSSIQYF
TRBJ2-7,TRBV5-1,TRBD1,once,TGCGCCAGCAGCTTACGGACAGGGGACTCCTACGAGCAGTACTTC,CASSLRTGDSYEQYF
TRBJ2-3,TRBV5-1,-,-,TGCGCCAGCAGCTTGGAACAGGCTAGCACAGATACGCAGTATTTT,CASSLEQASTDTQYF
TRBJ1-2,TRBV6-5,TRBD1,few,TGTGCCAGCAGTTACTCTGACAGGGCCCATTATGGCTACACCTTC,CASSYSDRAHYGYTF
TRBJ1-2,TRBV25-1,TRBD1,-,TGTGCCAGCAGTGGTGGACAGGGACACTATGGCTACACCTTC,CASSGGQGHYGYTF
TRBJ1-5,TRBV11-3,-,-,TGTGCCAGCAGTCGGGGGGGGGCCCAGCCCCAGCATTTT,CASSRGGAQPQHF
TRBJ2-7,TRBV19,-,-,TGTGCCAGTAGGCCTGGGGGCACTATCGCCTACGAGCAGTACTTC,CASRPGGTIAYEQYF
TRBJ1-1,TRBV21-1,-,many,TGTGCCAGCAGCAAGGGGCGCCGTTGGGGGAACACTGAAGCTTTCTTT,CASSKGRRWGNTEAFF
TRBJ2-1,TRBV7-3,TRBD2,-,TGTGCCAGCAGCTTAGATGGTGGCGGGGGGAGCTACAATGAGCAGTTCTTC,CASSLDGGGGSYNEQFF
TRBJ2-2,TRBV9,-,-,TGTGCCAGCAGCGTAGGGTCACAGAACACCGGGGAGCTGTTTTTT,CASSVGSQNTGELFF
TRBJ2-1,TRBV5-4,-,-,-,CASSLDGLRFGQFF
TRBJ1-2,TRBV19,-,few,TGTGCCAGTTCCCGGGACACAGCTAACTATGGCTACACCTTC,CASSRDTANYGYTF
TRBJ1-1,TRBV7-9,-,-,TGTGCCAGCAGCTTAGGGGGTGAGGGACTCAGGAAGAACACTGAAGCTTTCTTT,CASSLGGEGLRKNTEAFF
TRBJ2-7,TRBV4-2,-,-,TGTGCCAGCAGCCCTGGGACAATATACGAGCAGTACTTC,CASSPGTIYEQYF
TRBJ1-2,TRBV30,TRBD1,few,TGTGCCTGGAGTCCTCCGGGACAGGGCAAGTATGGCTACACCTTC,CAWSPPGQGKYGYTF
TRBJ1-4,TRBV6-6,-,-,TGTGCCAGCAGTTACGCCACAGGGTTCGGTGAAAAACTGTTTTTT,CASSYATGFGEKLFF